This T cell receptor beta chain emerged from a study of blood T cell repertoires in COVID-19. The age range of participants was 18 to 89 years, with residence in about two dozen US areas. Participants were placed into cohorts based on the clinical history they reported. Recovered status in Cohort 3 required two negative PCRs, clearance, or symptom resolution. The CDR3 contains 14 residues. Germline loops: CDR1 LNHDA, CDR2 SQIVND (reference sequence). Trimming cost V 5 bases and J 5 bases; bases outside gene matches: 8. Authors' data handling: How many nucleated cells were present was estimated from reference gene primer amplification. Libraries were prepared by immunoSEQ multiplex PCR; TCRdb keeps only in-frame clonotypes and omits some of them. For V, J and clone size, that table is used; D and trimming come from the DNA. The sample lists a few hundred thousand clones, more than 85% occurring once.

The receptor's source is a woman aged 25 to 39 who had recovered from COVID-19. Sequenced input: PBMCs or T cells enriched from blood (not recorded which). This sequence joins TRBV19 and TRBJ1-1, with 7 bases that match TRBD1. CDR3 in DNA: TGTGCCAGTAGTCCGACAGGGAGGAGTACTGAAGCTTTCTTT. It codes for CASSPTGRSTEAFF.